The rows below give T cell receptor beta chains drawn from one sample of a study of CD8 T cells in Susac syndrome. From the immunoSEQ multiplex PCR reads, TCRdb called clonotypes with MiXCR, one entry per CDR3 protein. The repertoire holds some 96,000 distinct CDR3 sequences, with about 96% as singletons. Specimen: CD8+ T cells from PBMCs. These receptors were collected from a human donor with Susac syndrome. The conserved cysteine and the conserved F or W are not part of the CDR3 here. A clone size is listed for some rows: how often the clone was seen (once, few, many), or a class if it is expanded.

SVVSEILSGYGYT TRBV29-1 .
ASSQDLADSGNTIY TRBV3-1 .
SVLADSTDTQY TRBV29-1 .
ASSFGDYEQY TRBV28 .
ATEAHSGTGKGEQY TRBV27 .
ASSLEGIAKNIQY TRBV13 .
ASSPLLGYQETQY TRBV4-1 once
SAKDSYEQY TRBV20-1 .
ASSPKGGDTQY TRBV7-9 .
ASSEGETSGPYNEQF TRBV2 .
ATSEATWGDQQF TRBV24-1 .
SARDPRGTTDTQY TRBV20-1 .
ASSPRDEAKNIQY TRBV18 .
ASSLGFGGTRYNEQF TRBV11-2 .
ASSNIPPAEGGEQY TRBV6-5 few
SVDSNTEAF TRBV29-1 .
ASRPGQGGKGTEAF TRBV5-4 .
SAGADNEQF TRBV20-1 .
SVLESYEQY TRBV29-1 .
ASSPDPYTGELF TRBV4-1 .
SVPDRADEQY TRBV20-1 .
ASSVGGGPQH TRBV9 .
ASSKVQVPYEQY TRBV6-5 .
ASSYGVAVQSEQF TRBV6-6 .